Shown below are 22 T cell receptor beta chains from a single sample sequenced in a study of blood T cell repertoires in COVID-19. Repertoires were generated with immunoSEQ multiplex PCR, while TCRdb's copy carries only in-frame clones and drops some. The repertoire holds under 300,000 clones, with roughly 85% as singletons. The source material was peripheral blood. These receptors came from a man aged 25-45 years who had recovered from COVID-19.

This chain links TRBV11-2 with TRBJ2-4; D is perhaps TRBD1 (6 bases). The CDR3 consists of 15 residues. Germline V gene data show CDR1 as SGHAT and CDR2 as FQNNGV. V was clipped by 5 bases and J by 7 bases, with 18 bases between them. Here the CDR3 reads CASSASGQTRNIQYF. CDR3 DNA: TGTGCCAGCAGCGCATCCGGACAGACGAGGAACATTCAGTACTTC. Supplemented by reference TRBV11-2 and TRBJ2-4, the full variable domain reads EAGVAQSPRYKIIEKRQSVAFWCNPISGHATLYWYQQILGQGPKLLIQFQNNGVVDDSQLPKDRFSAERLKGVDSTLKIQPAKLEDSAVYLCASSASGQTRNIQYFGAGTRLSVL.

This clone showed up just once. The chain is built from TRBV4-2 and TRBJ1-2; 7 bases match TRBD1. Germline lookup yields CDR1 LGHNA and CDR2 YNFKEQ. V dropped 0 bases and J dropped 6; count of bases not matched to a gene: 1. This CDR3 region has 13 residues. The CDR3 DNA follows: TGTGCCAGCAGCCAAGAAACAGGGGATGGCTACACCTTC. Its translation: CASSQETGDGYTF.

V is TRBV12-3 or TRBV12-4 and J is TRBJ2-7; TRBD2 might be the D (6 bases). Trimming removed 4 bases from V and 3 bases from J, with 10 bases in between. This CDR3 spans 13 amino acids. The CDR3 reads CASSYTGSYEQYF. In DNA, the CDR3 is TGTGCCAGCAGTTATACCGGGAGCTACGAGCAGTACTTC.

The chain links TRBV7-6 to TRBJ2-7, with 10 bases lining up with TRBD1. V lost 5 bases, J lost 5 bases, and 9 bases stayed unmatched. CDR1 and CDR2 (germline): SGHVS, FNYEAQ. The CDR3 runs to 15 residues. CDR3: CASSPWGTGVHEQYF. As DNA, the CDR3 is TGTGCCAGCAGCCCATGGGGGACAGGGGTTCACGAGCAGTACTTC.

The chain has TRBV6-4 and TRBJ2-3; 7 bases fit TRBD2. The length of the CDR3 is 16 residues. CDR1 and CDR2 from the germline V gene are MRHNA and SNTAGT. Trimming took 6 bases from V and 6 from J; bases not matched to a gene: 15. In DNA, the CDR3 is TGTGCCAGCAGCGGCCTCCACCGGGGGGTCTTGGATACGCAGTATTTT. This sequence encodes CASSGLHRGVLDTQYF.

CDR3 loop: CASDGEGSSYEQYF. In DNA form, the CDR3 reads TGTGCCAGCGATGGGGAGGGATCCTCCTACGAGCAGTACTTC. This sequence joins TRBV2 and TRBJ2-7, with 7 nucleotides matching TRBD2. Germline CDR1 SNHLY, CDR2 FYNNEI. Trimming took 8 bases from V and 0 from J; bases not matched to a gene: 7. The CDR3 sequence is 14 residues long.

The J gene is TRBJ1-1, the V gene TRBV6-5, with 9 bases matching TRBD1. Trimming removed 0 bases from V and 10 bases from J; junction bases left unmatched: 9. CDR1 and CDR2 from the germline V gene are MNHEY and SVGAGI. The CDR3 has 15 residues. The CDR3 bases are TGTGCCAGCAGTTACTCACAGACAGGGGGAAGCGCAGCTTTCTTT. This sequence encodes CASSYSQTGGSAAFF.

The J gene is TRBJ1-3, the V gene TRBV1; the tabulated D call, TRBD1, remains unverified against the DNA. TRBV1 is designated a pseudogene. This CDR3 region has 16 residues. CDR3 DNA: TGCACCAGCAGCTGCCGGGACAGCTACTCTGGAAACACCATATATTTT. Translated: CTSSCRDSYSGNTIYF.

This chain links TRBV7-6 with TRBJ1-6; D is perhaps TRBD1 (5 bases). CDR1 SGHVS and CDR2 FNYEAQ come from the germline V gene. Trimming pared 1 base from V and 8 bases from J, leaving 12 bases between. The length of the CDR3 is 15 residues. The CDR3 nucleotides are TGTGCCAGCAGCTTAGGGGGCCCGGGTGATTCACCCCTCCACTTT. This codes for CASSLGGPGDSPLHF.

The chain couples TRBV27 to TRBJ2-7, with 10 bases that match TRBD1. CDR3 length equals 18 residues. Per germline, CDR1 MNHEY and CDR2 SMNVEV (reference sequence). V was pared by 0 bases and J by 0 bases, with 8 bases of the junction left unmatched. The CDR3 here is CASSLSVGGTGASYEQYF. CDR3 bases: TGTGCCAGCAGTTTATCGGTAGGAGGGACAGGGGCCTCCTACGAGCAGTACTTC.

This chain joins TRBV6-1 and TRBJ1-4; D is unresolved. The CDR3 length is 15 residues. The V and J ends lost 1 base and 3 bases respectively, with 9 bases between them. Per germline, CDR1 MNHNS and CDR2 SASEGT. CDR3 in DNA: TGTGCCAGCAGTGAAGGAGAACTTTCTAATGAAAAACTGTTTTTT. Translating gives CASSEGELSNEKLFF.

The CDR3 bases are TGTGCCAGCAGTTATGGAGGGAGCGCCCTCCGATATCAGCCCCAGCATTTT. Residues: CASSYGGSALRYQPQHF. This chain joins TRBV6-2 or TRBV6-3 and TRBJ1-5; unclear D gene. Deletions cut 3 bases from V and 5 bases from J, with 20 bases between. The CDR3 has 17 amino acids. CDR1 and CDR2 (germline): MNHEY, SVGEGT.

The gene calls are TRBV6-5 and TRBJ1-3, with unresolved D. CDR1 and CDR2 (germline): MNHEY, SVGAGI. This CDR3 is built from 13 residues. V shed 9 bases and J shed 4 bases, with 13 bases lying between them. In DNA, the CDR3 is TGTGCCAGTCCCAGTCCGGGAGGAAACACCATATATTTT. This translates into CASPSPGGNTIYF.

The chain combines TRBV20-1 with TRBJ1-2; D is unresolved. CDR1 is DFQATT, CDR2 SNEGSKA, per germline (reference sequence). Trimming left V 8 bases short and J 4 bases short, with 11 bases between. This CDR3 has 11 amino acids. The CDR3 DNA follows: TGCAGTCCCTTCTATCTCTATGGCTACACCTTC. Protein sequence: CSPFYLYGYTF.

The chain employs TRBV5-1 and TRBJ1-2; TRBD1 is a possible D gene (5 bases). Germline CDR1 reads SGHRS; CDR2 reads YFSETQ. The CDR3 runs to 15 residues. V shed 0 bases and J shed 2 bases, with 11 bases lying between them. The DNA for the CDR3 is TGCGCCAGCAGCTTGGACGGGGCGGGGAACTATGGCTACACCTTC. This translates into CASSLDGAGNYGYTF.

The chain combines TRBV5-1 with TRBJ1-1; TRBD1 matches 7 bases. This CDR3 contains 15 residues. Looked up from germline, CDR1 is SGHRS and CDR2 is YFSETQ. The V and J ends lost 4 bases and 2 bases, in that order; junction bases with no gene match: 8. The CDR3 DNA follows: TGCGCCAGCAGCACCCTCAGGGGGGCCAACACTGAAGCTTTCTTT. Translating gives CASSTLRGANTEAFF.

The CDR3 bases are TGCGCCAGCAGCCCCCGGACAGGGGGAGAGCAGTACTTC. Translated, it gives CASSPRTGGEQYF. The V gene is TRBV5-1, the J gene TRBJ2-7, with 10 nucleotides matching TRBD1. This CDR3 has 13 amino acids. CDR1 SGHRS and CDR2 YFSETQ come from the germline V gene. Trimming took 4 bases from V and 7 from J; bases not matched to a gene: 5.

This clone was seen a single time. The J gene is TRBJ2-7, the V gene TRBV10-1; 9 nucleotides match TRBD1. The CDR3 extends over 12 amino acids. After removal of 10 bases from V and 5 bases from J, the junction contained 6 bases not matched to a gene. Germline V gene lookup returns CDR1 WNHNN and CDR2 SYGVQD (reference sequence). This chain's CDR3 is CATRDRDHEQYF. CDR3 coding DNA: TGCGCCACTCGGGACAGGGATCACGAGCAGTACTTC.

The chain combines TRBV11-2 with TRBJ1-1; 10 nucleotides match TRBD1. CDR1 is SGHAT and CDR2 is FQNNGV in the germline V gene. The CDR3 totals 13 residues. The V segment lost 5 bases and the J segment 5 bases; nucleotides outside the gene matches: 2. The CDR3 here is CASSQDRGTEAFF. The CDR3 coding sequence is TGTGCCAGCAGCCAGGACAGGGGGACTGAAGCTTTCTTT.

The V and J genes are TRBV19 and TRBJ1-2; a possible D gene is TRBD1 (6 bases). V lost 11 bases to trimming and J lost 0 bases, with 10 bases between them. Looked up from germline, CDR1 is LNHDA and CDR2 is SQIVND (reference sequence). The CDR3 is 12 amino acids. CDR3 nucleotides: TGTGCCGTCTGGACAGCTAACTATGGCTACACCTTC. Protein: CAVWTANYGYTF. Full variable domain (outside the CDR3, taken from reference TRBV19 and TRBJ1-2): DGGITQSPKYLFRKEGQNVTLSCEQNLNHDAMYWYRQDPGQGLRLIYYSQIVNDFQKGDIAEGYSVSREKKESFPLTVTSAQKNPTAFYLCAVWTANYGYTFGSGTRLTVV.

The chain links TRBV10-2 to TRBJ2-7; TRBD2 aligns across 12 bases. The CDR3 contains 16 residues. The trim removed 5 bases at V and 2 bases at J, leaving 7 bases unmatched. Per germline, CDR1 WSHSY and CDR2 SAAADI. CDR3 region: CASSIGLAGRTYEQYF. Here the CDR3 DNA reads TGCGCCAGCAGTATAGGACTAGCGGGGAGGACCTACGAGCAGTACTTC.

The rearrangement joins TRBV6-6 to TRBJ1-2; no clear D gene. This CDR3 comprises 13 residues. V gave up 6 bases and J gave up 4 bases, with 12 bases separating them. The germline V gene encodes CDR1 MNHNY and CDR2 SVGAGI (reference sequence). CDR3 loop: CASRDTVSYGYTF. The CDR3 nucleotides are TGTGCCAGCAGGGATACAGTGAGCTATGGCTACACCTTC.